Given below is one TCR beta chain in context. The data were obtained in a study of PD-L1 blockade in urothelial cancer. Across the whole study: Blood analyses occurred 3 weeks (second dose) and 6 weeks post treatment start.

The sample's time point: pretreatment peripheral blood. TCRdb's copy holds only in-frame clones and misses some; the assay was immunoSEQ multiplex PCR. Among tens of thousands of clones listed, over 75% were seen once. The receptor was isolated from a man aged 70 or older with urothelial cancer. The sequencing here drew on PBMCs, taken around atezolizumab (anti-PD-L1) treatment.

In DNA, the CDR3 is TGTGCCAGCAGTTCGTGGGAGGGGCGATCTAACTATGGCTACACCTTC. This translates into CASSSWEGRSNYGYTF. The rearrangement joins TRBV27 to TRBJ1-2; possible D gene TRBD1, 5 bases. Trimming removed 4 bases from V and 0 bases from J, with 15 bases in between. CDR3 size: 16 residues. The V gene's germline CDR1 is MNHEY and CDR2 SMNVEV (reference sequence).